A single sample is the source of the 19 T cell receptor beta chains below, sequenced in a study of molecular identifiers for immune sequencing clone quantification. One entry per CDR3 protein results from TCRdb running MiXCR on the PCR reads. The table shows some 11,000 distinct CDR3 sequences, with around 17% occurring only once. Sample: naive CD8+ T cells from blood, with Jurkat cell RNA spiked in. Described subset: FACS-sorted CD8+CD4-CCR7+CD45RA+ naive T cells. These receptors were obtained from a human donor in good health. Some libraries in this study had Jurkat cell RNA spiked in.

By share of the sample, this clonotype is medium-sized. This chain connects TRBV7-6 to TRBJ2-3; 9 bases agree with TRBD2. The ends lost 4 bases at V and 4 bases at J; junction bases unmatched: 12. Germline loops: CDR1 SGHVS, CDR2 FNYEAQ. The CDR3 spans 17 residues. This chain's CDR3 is CASSSLSSGTWADTQYF. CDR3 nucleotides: TGTGCCAGCAGCTCCCTCTCTAGCGGGACCTGGGCAGATACGCAGTATTTT.

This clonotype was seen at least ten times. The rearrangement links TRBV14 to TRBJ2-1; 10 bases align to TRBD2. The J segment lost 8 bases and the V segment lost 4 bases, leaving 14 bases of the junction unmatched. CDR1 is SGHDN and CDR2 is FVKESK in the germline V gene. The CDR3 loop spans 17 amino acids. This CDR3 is CASSPDWASGSGDEQFF. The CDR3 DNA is TGTGCCAGCAGCCCCGACTGGGCTAGCGGGAGCGGGGATGAGCAGTTCTTC.

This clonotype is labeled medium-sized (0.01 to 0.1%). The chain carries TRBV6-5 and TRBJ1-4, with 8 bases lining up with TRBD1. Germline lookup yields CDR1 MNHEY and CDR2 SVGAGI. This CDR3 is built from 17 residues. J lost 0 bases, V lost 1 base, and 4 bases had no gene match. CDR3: CASSYLGTGSTNEKLFF. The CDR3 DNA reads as TGTGCCAGCAGTTACTTGGGGACAGGCTCAACTAATGAAAAACTGTTTTTT.

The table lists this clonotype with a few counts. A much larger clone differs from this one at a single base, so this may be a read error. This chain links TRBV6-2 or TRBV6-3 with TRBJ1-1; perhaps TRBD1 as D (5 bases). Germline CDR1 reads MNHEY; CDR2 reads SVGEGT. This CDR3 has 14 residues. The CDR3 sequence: CASSYSAADTEVFF. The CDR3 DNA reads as TGTGCCAGCAGTTACTCGGCCGCGGACACTGAAGTTTTCTTT.

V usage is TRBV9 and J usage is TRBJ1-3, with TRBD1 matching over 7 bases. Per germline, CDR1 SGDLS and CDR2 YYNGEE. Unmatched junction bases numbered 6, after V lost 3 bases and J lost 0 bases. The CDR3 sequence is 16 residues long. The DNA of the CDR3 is TGTGCCAGCAGCGACGCAACAGGGGACTCTGGAAACACCATATATTTT. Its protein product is CASSDATGDSGNTIYF.

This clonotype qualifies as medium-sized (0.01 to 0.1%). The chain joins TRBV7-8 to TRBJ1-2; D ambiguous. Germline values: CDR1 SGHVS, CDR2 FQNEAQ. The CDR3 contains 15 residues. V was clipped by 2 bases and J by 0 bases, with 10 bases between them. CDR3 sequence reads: CASSLFVISNYGYTF. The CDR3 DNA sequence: TGTGCCAGCAGCTTATTCGTCATTTCTAACTATGGCTACACCTTC.

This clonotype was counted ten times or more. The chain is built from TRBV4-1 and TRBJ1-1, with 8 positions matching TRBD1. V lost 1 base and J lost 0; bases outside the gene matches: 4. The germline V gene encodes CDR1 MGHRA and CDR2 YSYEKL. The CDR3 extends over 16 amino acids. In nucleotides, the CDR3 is TGCGCCAGCAGCCAAGGGACAGGGAGACTGAACACTGAAGCTTTCTTT. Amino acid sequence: CASSQGTGRLNTEAFF.

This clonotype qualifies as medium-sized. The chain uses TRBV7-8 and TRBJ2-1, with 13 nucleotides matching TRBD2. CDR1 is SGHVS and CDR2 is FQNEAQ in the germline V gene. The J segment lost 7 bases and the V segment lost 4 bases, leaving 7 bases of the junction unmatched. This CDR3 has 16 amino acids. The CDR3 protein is CASSSPWTSGRNEQFF. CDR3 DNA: TGTGCCAGCAGCTCACCCTGGACTAGCGGGAGAAATGAGCAGTTCTTC.

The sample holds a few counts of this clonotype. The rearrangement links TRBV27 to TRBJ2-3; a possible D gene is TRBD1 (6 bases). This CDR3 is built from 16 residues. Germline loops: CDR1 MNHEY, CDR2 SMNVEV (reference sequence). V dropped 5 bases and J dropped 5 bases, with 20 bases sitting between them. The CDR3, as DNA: TGTGCCAGCAGTCCTAGTGGGGGACACCGGTTAGATACGCAGTATTTT. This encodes CASSPSGGHRLDTQYF.

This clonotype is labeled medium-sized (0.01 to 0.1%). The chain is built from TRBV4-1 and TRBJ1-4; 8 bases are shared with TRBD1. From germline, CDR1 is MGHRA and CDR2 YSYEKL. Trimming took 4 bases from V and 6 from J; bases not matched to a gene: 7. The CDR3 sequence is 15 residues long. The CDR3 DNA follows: TGCGCCAGCAGCCTAACAGGGGGGAACGATGAAAAACTGTTTTTT. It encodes CASSLTGGNDEKLFF.

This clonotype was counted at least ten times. CDR3 sequence (DNA): TGTGCCAGCAGTCCGGCCCAACCGGGGGCTAGCGAGCAGTACTTC. As protein: CASSPAQPGASEQYF. The rearrangement uses TRBV6-2 or TRBV6-3 and TRBJ2-7; either TRBD1 or TRBD2 may fit D (6 bases each). Germline assignment: CDR1 MNHEY and CDR2 SVGEGT. The CDR3 length is 15 residues. V was pared by 5 bases and J by 6 bases, with 20 bases between.

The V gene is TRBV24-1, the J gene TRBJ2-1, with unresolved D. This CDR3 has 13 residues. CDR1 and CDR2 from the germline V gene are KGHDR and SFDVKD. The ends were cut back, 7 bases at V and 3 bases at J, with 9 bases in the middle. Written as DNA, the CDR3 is TGTGCCACCAGGTCCCAAAGCTACAATGAGCAGTTCTTC. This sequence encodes CATRSQSYNEQFF.

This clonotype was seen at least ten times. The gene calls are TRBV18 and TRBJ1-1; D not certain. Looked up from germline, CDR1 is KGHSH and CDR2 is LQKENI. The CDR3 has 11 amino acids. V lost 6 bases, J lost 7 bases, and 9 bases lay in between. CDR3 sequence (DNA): TGTGCCAGCTCGGTCCAGAGTGAAGCTTTCTTT. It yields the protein CASSVQSEAFF.

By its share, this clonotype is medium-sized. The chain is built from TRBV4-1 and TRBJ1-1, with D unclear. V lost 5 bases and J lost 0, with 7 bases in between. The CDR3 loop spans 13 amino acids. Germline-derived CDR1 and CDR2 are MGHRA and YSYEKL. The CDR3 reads CASSVRVNTEAFF. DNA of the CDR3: TGCGCCAGCAGCGTTCGGGTGAACACTGAAGCTTTCTTT.

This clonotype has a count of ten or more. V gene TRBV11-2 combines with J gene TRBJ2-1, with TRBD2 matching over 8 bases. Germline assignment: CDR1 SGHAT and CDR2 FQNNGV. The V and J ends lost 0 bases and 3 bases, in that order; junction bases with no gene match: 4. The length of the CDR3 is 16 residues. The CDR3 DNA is TGTGCCAGCAGCTTAGACGGGAGGGCCGACTACAATGAGCAGTTCTTC. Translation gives CASSLDGRADYNEQFF.

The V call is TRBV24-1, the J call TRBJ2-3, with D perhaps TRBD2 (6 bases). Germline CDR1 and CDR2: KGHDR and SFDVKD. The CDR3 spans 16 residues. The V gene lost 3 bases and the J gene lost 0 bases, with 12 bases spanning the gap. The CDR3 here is CATSDLATVSTDTQYF. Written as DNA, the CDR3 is TGTGCCACCAGTGATCTAGCGACGGTTAGCACAGATACGCAGTATTTT.

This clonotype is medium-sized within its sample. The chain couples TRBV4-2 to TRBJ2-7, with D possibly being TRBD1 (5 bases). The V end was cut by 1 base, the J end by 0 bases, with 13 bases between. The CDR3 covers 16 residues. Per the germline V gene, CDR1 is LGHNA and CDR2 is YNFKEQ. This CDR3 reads CASSQGDDSSSYEQYF. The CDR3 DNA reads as TGTGCCAGCAGCCAAGGAGACGACAGTAGCTCCTACGAGCAGTACTTC.

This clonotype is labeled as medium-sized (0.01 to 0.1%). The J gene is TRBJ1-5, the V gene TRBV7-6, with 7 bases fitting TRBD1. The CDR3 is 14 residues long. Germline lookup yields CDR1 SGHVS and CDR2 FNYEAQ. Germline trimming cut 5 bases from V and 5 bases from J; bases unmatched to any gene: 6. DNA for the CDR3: TGTGCCAGCAGCCCCAATACAGGGGATCAGCCCCAGCATTTT. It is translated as CASSPNTGDQPQHF.

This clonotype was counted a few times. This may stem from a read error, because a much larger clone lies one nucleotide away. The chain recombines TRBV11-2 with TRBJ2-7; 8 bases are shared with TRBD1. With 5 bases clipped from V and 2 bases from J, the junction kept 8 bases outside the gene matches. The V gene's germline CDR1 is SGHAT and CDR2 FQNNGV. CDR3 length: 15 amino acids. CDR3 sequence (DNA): TGTGCCAGCAGCACACGGGGACAGGTGCCCTACGAGCAGTACTTC. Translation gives CASSTRGQVPYEQYF.